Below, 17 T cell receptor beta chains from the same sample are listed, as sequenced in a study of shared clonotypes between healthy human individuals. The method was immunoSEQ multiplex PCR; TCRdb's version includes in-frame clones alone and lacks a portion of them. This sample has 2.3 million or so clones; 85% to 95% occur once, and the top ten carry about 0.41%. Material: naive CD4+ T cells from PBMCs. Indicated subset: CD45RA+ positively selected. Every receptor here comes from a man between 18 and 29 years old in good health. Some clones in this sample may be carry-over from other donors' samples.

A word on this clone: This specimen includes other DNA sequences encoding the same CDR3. Here the CDR3 DNA reads TGCGCCAGCAGCTTAGCGGTGAGCTCCTACAATGAGCAGTTCTTC. The encoded protein is CASSLAVSSYNEQFF. This chain joins TRBV5-1 and TRBJ2-1; maybe TRBD2 (5 bases). The germline V and J ends were trimmed by 2 bases and 0 bases, with 9 bases remaining between them. This CDR3 spans 15 amino acids. Germline V CDR1 and CDR2: SGHRS, YFSETQ.

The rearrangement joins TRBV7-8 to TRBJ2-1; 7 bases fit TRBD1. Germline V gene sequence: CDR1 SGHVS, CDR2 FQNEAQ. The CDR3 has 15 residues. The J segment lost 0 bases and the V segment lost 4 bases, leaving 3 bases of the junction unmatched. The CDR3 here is CASSSDRVSYNEQFF. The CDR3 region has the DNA TGTGCCAGCAGCTCAGACAGGGTCTCCTACAATGAGCAGTTCTTC.

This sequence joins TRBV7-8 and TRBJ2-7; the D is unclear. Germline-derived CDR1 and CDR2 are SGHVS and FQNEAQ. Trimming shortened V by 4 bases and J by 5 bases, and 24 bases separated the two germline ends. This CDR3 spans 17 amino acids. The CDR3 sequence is CASSSLAQSRRFHEQYF. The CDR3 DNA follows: TGTGCCAGCAGCTCCCTGGCGCAGTCCCGACGTTTCCACGAGCAGTACTTC.

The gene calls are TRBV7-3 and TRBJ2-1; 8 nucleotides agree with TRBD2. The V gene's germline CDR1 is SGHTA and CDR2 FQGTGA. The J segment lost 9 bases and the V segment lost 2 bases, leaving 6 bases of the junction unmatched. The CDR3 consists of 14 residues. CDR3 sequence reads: CASSLDPAGGEQFF. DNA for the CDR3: TGTGCCAGCAGCTTAGACCCGGCGGGAGGTGAGCAGTTCTTC.

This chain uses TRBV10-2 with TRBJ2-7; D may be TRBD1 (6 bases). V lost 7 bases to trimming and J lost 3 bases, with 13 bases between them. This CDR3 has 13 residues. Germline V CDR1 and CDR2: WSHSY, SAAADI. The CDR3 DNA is TGCGCCAGCACGGGGCAGGGGATCTACGAGCAGTACTTC. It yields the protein CASTGQGIYEQYF.

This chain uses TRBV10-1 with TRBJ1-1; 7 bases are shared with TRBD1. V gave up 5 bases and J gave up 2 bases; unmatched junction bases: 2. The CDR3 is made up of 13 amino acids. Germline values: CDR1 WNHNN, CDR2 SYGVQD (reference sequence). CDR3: CASSRQGNTEAFF. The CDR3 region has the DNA TGCGCCAGCAGTAGACAGGGTAACACTGAAGCTTTCTTT.

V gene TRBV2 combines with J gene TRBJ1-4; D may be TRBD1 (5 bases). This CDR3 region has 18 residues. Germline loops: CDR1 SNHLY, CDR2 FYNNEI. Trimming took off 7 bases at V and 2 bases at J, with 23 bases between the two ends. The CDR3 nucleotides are TGTGCCAGCACCAGGGTCGACTCAAGTTTCGGCACTAATGAAAAACTGTTTTTT. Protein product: CASTRVDSSFGTNEKLFF.

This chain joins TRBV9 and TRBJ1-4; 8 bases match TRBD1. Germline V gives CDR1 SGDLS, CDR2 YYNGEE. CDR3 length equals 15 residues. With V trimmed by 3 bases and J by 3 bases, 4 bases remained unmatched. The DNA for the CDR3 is TGTGCCAGCAGCGCTTTACAGGGGGCTAATGAAAAACTGTTTTTT. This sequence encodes CASSALQGANEKLFF.

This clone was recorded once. As DNA, the CDR3 is TGTGCCAGCAGCGTAGCTTCGGGCGCGGGCGGGGAGACCCAGTACTTC. Protein sequence: CASSVASGAGGETQYF. The chain uses TRBV9 and TRBJ2-5; possible D gene TRBD2, 5 bases. In germline, CDR1 is SGDLS, CDR2 YYNGEE. CDR3 length: 16 residues. V lost 0 bases, J lost 5 bases, and 17 bases lay in between.

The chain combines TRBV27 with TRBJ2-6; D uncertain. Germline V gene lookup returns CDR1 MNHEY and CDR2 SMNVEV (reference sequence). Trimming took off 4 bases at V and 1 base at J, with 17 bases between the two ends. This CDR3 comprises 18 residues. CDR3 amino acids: CASSSRLTEESGANVLTF. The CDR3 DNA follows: TGTGCCAGCAGTTCCCGACTCACCGAGGAGTCTGGGGCCAACGTCCTGACTTTC.

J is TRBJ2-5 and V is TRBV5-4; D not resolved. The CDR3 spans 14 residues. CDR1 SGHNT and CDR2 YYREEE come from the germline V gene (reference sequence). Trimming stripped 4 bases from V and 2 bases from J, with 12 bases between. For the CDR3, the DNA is TGTGCCAGCAGCCCAAGCCCGAATCAAGAGACCCAGTACTTC. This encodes CASSPSPNQETQYF. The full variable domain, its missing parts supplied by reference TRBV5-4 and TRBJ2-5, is ETGVTQSPTHLIKTRGQQVTLRCSSQSGHNTVSWYQQALGQGPQFIFQYYREEENGRGNFPPRFSGLQFPNYSSELNVNALELDDSALYLCASSPSPNQETQYFGPGTRLLVL.

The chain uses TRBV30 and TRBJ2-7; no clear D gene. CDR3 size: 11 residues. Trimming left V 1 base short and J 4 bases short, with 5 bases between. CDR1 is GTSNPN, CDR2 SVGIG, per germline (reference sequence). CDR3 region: CAWSDYYEQYF. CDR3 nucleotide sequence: TGTGCCTGGAGTGATTATTACGAGCAGTACTTC. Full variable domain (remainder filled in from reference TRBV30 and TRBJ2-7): SQTIHQWPATLVQPVGSPLSLECTVEGTSNPNLYWYRQAAGRGLQLLFYSVGIGQISSEVPQNLSASRPQDRQFILSSKKLLLSDSGFYLCAWSDYYEQYFGPGTRLTVT.

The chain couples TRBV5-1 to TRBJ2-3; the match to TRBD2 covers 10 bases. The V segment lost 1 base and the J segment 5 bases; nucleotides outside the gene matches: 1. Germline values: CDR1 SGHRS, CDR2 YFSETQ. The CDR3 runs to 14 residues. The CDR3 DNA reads TGCGCCAGCAGCTTGCCTAGCGGGAGAGATACGCAGTATTTT. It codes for CASSLPSGRDTQYF.

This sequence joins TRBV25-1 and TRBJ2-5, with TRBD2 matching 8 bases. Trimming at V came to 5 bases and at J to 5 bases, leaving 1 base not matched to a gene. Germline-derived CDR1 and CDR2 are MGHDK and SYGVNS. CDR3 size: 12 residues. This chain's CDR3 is CASSRGGETQYF. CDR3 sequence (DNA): TGTGCCAGCAGTCGGGGGGGGGAGACCCAGTACTTC.

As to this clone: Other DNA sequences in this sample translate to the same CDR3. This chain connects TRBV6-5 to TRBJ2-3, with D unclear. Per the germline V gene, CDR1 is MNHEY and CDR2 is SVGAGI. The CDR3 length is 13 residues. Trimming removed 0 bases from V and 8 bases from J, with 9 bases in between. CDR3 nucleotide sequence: TGTGCCAGCAGTTACTCTTCCGGCGGTACGCAGTATTTT. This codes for CASSYSSGGTQYF.

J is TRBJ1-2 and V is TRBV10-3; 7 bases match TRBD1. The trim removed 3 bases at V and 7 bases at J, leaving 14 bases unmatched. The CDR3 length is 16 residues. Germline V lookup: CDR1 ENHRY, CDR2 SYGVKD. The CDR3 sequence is CAISEVGTGDSGGYTF. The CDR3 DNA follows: TGTGCCATCAGTGAAGTTGGTACAGGGGACTCGGGTGGCTACACCTTC.

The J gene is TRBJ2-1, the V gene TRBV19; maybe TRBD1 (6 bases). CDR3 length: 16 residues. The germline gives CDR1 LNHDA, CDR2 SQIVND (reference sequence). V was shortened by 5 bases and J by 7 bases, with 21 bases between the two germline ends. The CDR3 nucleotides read TGTGCCAGTAGTGCCCGACAAGGGGGTGGGAGAAATGAGCAGTTCTTC. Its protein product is CASSARQGGGRNEQFF.